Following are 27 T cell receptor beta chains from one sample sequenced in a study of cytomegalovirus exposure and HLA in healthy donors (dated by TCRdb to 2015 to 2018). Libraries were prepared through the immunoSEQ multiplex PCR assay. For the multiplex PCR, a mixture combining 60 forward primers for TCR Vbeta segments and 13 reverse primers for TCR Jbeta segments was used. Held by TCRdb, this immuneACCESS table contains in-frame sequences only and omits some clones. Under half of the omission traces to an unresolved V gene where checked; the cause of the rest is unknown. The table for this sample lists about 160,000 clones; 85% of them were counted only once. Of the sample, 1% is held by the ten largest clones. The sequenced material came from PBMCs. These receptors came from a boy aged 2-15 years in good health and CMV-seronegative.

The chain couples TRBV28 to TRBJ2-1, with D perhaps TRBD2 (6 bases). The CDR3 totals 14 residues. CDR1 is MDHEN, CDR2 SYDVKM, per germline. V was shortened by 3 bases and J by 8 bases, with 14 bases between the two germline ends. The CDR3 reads CASSFSRERDEQFF. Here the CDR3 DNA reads TGTGCCAGCAGTTTTAGTCGGGAGAGGGATGAGCAGTTCTTC.

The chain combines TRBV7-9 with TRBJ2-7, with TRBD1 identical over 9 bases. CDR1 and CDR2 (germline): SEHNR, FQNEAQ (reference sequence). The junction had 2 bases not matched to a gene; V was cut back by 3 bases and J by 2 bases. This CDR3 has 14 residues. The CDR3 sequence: CASSFRDRAYEQYF. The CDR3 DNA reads TGTGCCAGCAGCTTCCGGGACAGGGCCTACGAGCAGTACTTC.

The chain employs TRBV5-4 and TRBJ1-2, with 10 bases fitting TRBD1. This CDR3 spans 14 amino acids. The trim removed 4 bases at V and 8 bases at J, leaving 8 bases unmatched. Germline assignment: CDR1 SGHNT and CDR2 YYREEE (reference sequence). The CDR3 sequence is CASSTGQGVFGYTF. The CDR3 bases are TGTGCCAGCAGCACTGGACAGGGGGTTTTCGGCTACACCTTC. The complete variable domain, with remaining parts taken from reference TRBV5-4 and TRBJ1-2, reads ETGVTQSPTHLIKTRGQQVTLRCSSQSGHNTVSWYQQALGQGPQFIFQYYREEENGRGNFPPRFSGLQFPNYSSELNVNALELDDSALYLCASSTGQGVFGYTFGSGTRLTVV.

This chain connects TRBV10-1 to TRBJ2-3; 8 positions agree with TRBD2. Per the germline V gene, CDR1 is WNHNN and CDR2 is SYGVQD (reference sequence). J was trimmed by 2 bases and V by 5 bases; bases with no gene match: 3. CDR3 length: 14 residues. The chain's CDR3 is CASSPGGSTDTQYF. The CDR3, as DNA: TGCGCCAGCAGTCCGGGAGGGTCCACAGATACGCAGTATTTT.

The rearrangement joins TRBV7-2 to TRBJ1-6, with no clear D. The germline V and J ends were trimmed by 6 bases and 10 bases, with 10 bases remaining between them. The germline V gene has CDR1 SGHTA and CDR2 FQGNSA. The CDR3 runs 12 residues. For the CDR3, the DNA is TGTGCCAGCAGACGACTTAACTCACCCCTCCACTTT. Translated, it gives CASRRLNSPLHF.

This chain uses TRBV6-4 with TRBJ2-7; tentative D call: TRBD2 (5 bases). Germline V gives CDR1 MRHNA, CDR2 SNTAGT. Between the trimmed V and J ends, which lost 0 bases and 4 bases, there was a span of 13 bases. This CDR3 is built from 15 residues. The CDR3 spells CASSDSRERRYEQYV. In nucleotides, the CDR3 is TGTGCCAGCAGTGACTCGAGGGAAAGGAGATACGAGCAGTACGTC.

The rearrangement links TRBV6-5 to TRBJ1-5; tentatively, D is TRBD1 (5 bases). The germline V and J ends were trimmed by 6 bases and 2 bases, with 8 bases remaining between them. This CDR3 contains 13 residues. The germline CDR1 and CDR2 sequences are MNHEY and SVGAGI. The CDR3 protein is CASRRGRNQPQHF. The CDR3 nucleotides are TGTGCCAGCAGGCGGGGACGCAATCAGCCCCAGCATTTT.

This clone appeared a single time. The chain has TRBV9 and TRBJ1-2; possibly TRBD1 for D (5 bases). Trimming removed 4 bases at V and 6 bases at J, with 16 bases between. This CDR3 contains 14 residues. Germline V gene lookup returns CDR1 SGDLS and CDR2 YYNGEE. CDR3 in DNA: TGTGCCAGCAGCCCGCCGGGGGTTAGGGATGGCTACACCTTC. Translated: CASSPPGVRDGYTF.

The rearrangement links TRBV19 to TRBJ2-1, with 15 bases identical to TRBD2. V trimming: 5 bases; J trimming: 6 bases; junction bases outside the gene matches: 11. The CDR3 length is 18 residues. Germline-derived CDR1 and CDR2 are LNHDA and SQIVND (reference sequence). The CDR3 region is CASSAGLAGGKVLNEQFF. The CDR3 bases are TGTGCCAGTAGTGCTGGACTAGCGGGAGGGAAGGTCCTCAATGAGCAGTTCTTC.

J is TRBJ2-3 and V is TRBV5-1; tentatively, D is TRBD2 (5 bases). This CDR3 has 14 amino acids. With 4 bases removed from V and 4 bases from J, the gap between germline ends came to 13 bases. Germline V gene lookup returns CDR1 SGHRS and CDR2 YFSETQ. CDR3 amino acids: CASSPGSSADTQYF. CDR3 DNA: TGCGCCAGCAGCCCGGGGTCATCGGCAGATACGCAGTATTTT.

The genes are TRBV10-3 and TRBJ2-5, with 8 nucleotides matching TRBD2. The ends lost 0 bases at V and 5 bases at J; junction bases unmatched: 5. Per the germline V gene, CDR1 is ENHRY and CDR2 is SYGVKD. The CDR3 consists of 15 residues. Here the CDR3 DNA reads TGTGCCATCAGTGAGTCGAATCGGGGGGGGGAGACCCAGTACTTC. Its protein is CAISESNRGGETQYF.

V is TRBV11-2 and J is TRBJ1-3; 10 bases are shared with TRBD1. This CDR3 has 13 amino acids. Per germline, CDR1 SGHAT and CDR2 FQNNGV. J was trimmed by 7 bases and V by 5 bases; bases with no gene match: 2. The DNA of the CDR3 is TGTGCCAGCAGCGCGGGACAGGGGAACACCATATATTTT. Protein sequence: CASSAGQGNTIYF.

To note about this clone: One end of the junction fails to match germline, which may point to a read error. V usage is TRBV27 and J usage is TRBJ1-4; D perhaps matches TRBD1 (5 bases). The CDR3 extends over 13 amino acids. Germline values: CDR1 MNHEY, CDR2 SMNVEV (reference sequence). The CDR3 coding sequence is TGTGCCAGCAGTTTTGGTCATCTAGGGGAACTGCTTTTT. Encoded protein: CASSFGHLGELLF.

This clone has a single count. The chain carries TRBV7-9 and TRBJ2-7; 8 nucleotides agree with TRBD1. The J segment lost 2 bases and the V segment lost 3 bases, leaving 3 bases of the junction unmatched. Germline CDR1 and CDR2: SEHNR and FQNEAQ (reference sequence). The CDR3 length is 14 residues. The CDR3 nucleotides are TGTGCCAGCAGCTTGGGACAGGCGCCCTACGAGCAGTACGTC. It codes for CASSLGQAPYEQYV.

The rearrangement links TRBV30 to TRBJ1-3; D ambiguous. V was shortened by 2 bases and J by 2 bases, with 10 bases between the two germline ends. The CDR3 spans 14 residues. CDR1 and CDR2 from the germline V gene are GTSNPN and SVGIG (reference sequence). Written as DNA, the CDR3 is TGTGCCTGGAGTCGCGGAGGCACTGGAAACACCATATATTTT. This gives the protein CAWSRGGTGNTIYF.

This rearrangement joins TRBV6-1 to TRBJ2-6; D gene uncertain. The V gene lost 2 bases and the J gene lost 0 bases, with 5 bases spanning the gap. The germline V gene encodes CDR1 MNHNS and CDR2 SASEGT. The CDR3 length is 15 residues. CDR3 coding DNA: TGTGCCAGCAGTGAATCGTCCTCTGGGGCCAACGTCCTGACTTTC. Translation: CASSESSSGANVLTF.

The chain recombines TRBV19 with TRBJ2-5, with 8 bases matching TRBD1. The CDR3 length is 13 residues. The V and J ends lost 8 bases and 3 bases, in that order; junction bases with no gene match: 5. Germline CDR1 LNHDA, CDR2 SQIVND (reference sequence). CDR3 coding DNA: TGTGCCAGTCGGACAGGGAGCGAAGAGACCCAGTACTTC. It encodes CASRTGSEETQYF.

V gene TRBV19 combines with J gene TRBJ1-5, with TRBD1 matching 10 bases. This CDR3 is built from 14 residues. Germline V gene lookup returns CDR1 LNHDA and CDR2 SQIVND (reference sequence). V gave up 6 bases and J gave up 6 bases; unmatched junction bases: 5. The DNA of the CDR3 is TGTGCCAGTAGCCGAGACAGGGGGCCTCAGCCCCAGCATTTT. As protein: CASSRDRGPQPQHF.

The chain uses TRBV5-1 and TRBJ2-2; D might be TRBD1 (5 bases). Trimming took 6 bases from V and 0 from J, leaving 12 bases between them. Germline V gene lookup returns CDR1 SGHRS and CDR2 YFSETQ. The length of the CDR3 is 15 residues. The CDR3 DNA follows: TGCGCCAGCACCCCACAGGATTCGAACACCGGGGAGCTGTTTTTT. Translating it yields CASTPQDSNTGELFF. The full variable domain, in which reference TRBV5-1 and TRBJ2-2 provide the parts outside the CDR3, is KAGVTQTPRYLIKTRGQQVTLSCSPISGHRSVSWYQQTPGQGLQFLFEYFSETQRNKGNFPGRFSGRQFSNSRSEMNVSTLELGDSALYLCASTPQDSNTGELFFGEGSRLTVL.

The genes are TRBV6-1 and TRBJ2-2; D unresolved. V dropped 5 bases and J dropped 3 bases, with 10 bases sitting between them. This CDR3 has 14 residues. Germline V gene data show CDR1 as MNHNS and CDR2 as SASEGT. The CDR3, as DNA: TGTGCCAGCAGTCCACCTATCTACACCGGGGAGCTGTTTTTT. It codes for CASSPPIYTGELFF.

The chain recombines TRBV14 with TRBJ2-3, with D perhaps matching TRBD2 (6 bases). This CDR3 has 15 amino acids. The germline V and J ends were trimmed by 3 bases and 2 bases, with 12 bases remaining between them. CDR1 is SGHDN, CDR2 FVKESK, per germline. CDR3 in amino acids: CASSHGLRSTDTQYF. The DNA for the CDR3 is TGTGCCAGCAGCCATGGACTACGATCCACAGATACGCAGTATTTT. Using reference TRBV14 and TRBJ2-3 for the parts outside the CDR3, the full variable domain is EAGVTQFPSHSVIEKGQTVTLRCDPISGHDNLYWYRRVMGKEIKFLLHFVKESKQDESGMPNNRFLAERTGGTYSTLKVQPAELEDSGVYFCASSHGLRSTDTQYFGPGTRLTVL.

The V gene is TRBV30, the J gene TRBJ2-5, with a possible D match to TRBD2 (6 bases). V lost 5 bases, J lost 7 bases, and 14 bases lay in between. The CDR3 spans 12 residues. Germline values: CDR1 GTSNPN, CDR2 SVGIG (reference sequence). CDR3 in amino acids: CAWANLGGTQYF. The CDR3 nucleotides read TGTGCCTGGGCTAACCTGGGAGGGACCCAGTACTTC.

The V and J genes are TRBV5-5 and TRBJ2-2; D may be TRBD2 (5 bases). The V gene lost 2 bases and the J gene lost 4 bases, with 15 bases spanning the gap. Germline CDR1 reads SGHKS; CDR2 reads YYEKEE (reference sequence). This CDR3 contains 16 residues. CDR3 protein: CASSFREWAGTGELFF. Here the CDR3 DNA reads TGTGCCAGCAGCTTTAGGGAGTGGGCGGGCACCGGGGAGCTGTTTTTT. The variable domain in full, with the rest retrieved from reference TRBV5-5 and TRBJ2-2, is DAGVTQSPTHLIKTRGQQVTLRCSPISGHKSVSWYQQVLGQGPQFIFQYYEKEERGRGNFPDRFSARQFPNYSSELNVNALLLGDSALYLCASSFREWAGTGELFFGEGSRLTVL.

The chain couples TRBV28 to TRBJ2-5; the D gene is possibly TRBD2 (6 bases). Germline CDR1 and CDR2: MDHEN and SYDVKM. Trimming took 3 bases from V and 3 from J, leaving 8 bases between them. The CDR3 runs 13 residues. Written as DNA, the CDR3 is TGTGCCAGCAGTTTCCGGGGGAAAGAGACCCAGTACTTC. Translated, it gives CASSFRGKETQYF.

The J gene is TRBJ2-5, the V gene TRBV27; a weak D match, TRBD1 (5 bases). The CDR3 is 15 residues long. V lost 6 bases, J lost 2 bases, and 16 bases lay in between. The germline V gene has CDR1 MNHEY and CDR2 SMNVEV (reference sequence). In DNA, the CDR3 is TGTGCCAGCAGCCACCACCCGACAGCGCAAGAGACCCAGTACTTC. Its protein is CASSHHPTAQETQYF.

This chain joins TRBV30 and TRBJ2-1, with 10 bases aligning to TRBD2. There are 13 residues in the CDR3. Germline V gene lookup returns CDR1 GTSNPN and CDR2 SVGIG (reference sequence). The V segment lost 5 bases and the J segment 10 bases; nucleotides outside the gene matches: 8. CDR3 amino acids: CAWGTSGVREQFF. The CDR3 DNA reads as TGTGCCTGGGGTACTAGCGGGGTTCGGGAGCAGTTCTTC.

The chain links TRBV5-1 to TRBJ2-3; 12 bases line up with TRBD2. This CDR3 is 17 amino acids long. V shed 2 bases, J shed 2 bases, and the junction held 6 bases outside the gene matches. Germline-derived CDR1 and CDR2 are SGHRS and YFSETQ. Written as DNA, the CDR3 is TGCGCCAGCAGCTTAGGACTAGCGGGGACCCCCACAGATACGCAGTATTTT. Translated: CASSLGLAGTPTDTQYF.